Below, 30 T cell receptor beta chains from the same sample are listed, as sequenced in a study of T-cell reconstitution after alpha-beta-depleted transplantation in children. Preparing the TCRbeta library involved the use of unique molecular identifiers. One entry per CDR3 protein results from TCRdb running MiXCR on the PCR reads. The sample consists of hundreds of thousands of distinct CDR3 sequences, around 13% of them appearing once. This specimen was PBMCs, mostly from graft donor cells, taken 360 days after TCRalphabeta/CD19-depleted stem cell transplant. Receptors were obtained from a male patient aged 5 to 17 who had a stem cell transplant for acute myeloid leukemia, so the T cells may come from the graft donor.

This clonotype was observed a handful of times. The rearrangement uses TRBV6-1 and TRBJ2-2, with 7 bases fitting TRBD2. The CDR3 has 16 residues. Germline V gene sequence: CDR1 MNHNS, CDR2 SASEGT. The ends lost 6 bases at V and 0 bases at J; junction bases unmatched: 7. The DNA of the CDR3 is TGTGCCAGCAGCCCCTTGGGGGGGACGAACACCGGGGAGCTGTTTTTT. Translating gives CASSPLGGTNTGELFF.

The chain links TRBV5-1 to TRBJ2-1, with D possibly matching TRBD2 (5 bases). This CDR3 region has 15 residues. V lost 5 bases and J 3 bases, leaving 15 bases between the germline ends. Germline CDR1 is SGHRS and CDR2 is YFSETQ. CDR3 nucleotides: TGCGCCAGCAGAATAGGAGGCCTTCTCTACAATGAGCAGTTCTTC. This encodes CASRIGGLLYNEQFF.

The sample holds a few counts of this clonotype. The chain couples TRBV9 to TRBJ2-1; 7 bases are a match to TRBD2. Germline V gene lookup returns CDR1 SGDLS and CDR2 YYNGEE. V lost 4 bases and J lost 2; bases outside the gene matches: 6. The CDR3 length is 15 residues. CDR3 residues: CASSQTTSAYNEQFF. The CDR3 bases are TGTGCCAGCAGCCAAACAACTAGCGCCTACAATGAGCAGTTCTTC. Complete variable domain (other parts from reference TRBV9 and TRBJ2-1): DSGVTQTPKHLITATGQRVTLRCSPRSGDLSVYWYQQSLDQGLQFLIQYYNGEERAKGNILERFSAQQFPDLHSELNLSSLELGDSALYFCASSQTTSAYNEQFFGPGTRLTVL.

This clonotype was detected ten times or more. The CDR3 spells CASSQDGLAGSYEQYF. As DNA, the CDR3 is TGCGCCAGCAGCCAAGATGGGCTAGCGGGATCTTACGAGCAGTACTTC. The rearrangement links TRBV4-3 to TRBJ2-7; 9 positions agree with TRBD2. Germline CDR1 is LGHNA and CDR2 is YSLEER. V trimming: 0 bases; J trimming: 4 bases; junction bases outside the gene matches: 7. This CDR3 has 16 residues.

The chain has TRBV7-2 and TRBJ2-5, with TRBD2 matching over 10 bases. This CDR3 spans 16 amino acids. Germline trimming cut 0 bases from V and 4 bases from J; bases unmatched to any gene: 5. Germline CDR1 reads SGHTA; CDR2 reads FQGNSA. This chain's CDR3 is CASSLAWLAGVETQYF. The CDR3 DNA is TGTGCCAGCAGCTTAGCGTGGCTAGCGGGAGTAGAGACCCAGTACTTC.

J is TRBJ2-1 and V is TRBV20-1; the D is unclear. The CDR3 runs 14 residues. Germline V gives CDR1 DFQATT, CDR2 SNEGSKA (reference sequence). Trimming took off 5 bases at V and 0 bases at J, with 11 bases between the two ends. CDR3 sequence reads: CSASPAPSYNEQFF. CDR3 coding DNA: TGCAGTGCTTCCCCGGCCCCCTCCTACAATGAGCAGTTCTTC.

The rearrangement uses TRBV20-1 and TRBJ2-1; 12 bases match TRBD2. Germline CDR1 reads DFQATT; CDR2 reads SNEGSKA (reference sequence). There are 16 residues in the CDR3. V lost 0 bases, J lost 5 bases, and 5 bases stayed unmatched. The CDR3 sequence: CSARDPSGRAHNEQFF. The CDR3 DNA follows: TGCAGTGCTAGAGACCCTAGCGGGAGGGCCCACAATGAGCAGTTCTTC.

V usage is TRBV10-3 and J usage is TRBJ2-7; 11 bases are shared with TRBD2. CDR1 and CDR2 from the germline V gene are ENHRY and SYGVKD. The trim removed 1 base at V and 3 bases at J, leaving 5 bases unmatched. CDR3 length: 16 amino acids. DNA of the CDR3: TGTGCCATCAGTGAGTGGGGACTAGCGGACAACTACGAGCAGTACTTC. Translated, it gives CAISEWGLADNYEQYF.

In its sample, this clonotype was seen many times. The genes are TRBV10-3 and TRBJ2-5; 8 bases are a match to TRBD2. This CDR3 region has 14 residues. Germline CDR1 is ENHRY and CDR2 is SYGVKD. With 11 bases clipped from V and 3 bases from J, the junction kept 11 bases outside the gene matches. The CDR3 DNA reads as TGTGCCCACAATCGGGGGGGCCTTGAAGAGACCCAGTACTTC. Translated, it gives CAHNRGGLEETQYF.

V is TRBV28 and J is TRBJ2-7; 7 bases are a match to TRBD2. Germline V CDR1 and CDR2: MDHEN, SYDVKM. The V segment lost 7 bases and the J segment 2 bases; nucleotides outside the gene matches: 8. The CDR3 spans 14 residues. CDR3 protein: CASNMGREAYEQYF. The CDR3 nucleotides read TGTGCCAGCAACATGGGTCGGGAGGCCTACGAGCAGTACTTC.

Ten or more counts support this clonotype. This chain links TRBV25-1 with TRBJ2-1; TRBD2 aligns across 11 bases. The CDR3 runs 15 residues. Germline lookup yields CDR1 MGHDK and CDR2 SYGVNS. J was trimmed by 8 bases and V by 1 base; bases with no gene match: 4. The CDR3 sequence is CASSESGLAVYEQFF. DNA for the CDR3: TGTGCCAGCAGTGAATCGGGACTAGCGGTCTATGAGCAGTTCTTC. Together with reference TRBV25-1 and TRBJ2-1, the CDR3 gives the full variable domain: EADIYQTPRYLVIGTGKKITLECSQTMGHDKMYWYQQDPGMELHLIHYSYGVNSTEKGDLSSESTVSRIRTEHFPLTLESARPSHTSQYLCASSESGLAVYEQFFGPGTRLTVL.

The CDR3 bases are TGTGCCAGCAGTTCCGACAGGGGGAATGAAAAACTGTTTTTT. It encodes CASSSDRGNEKLFF. The rearrangement uses TRBV12-3 or TRBV12-4 and TRBJ1-4; 9 positions match TRBD1. The junction had 2 bases not matched to a gene; V was cut back by 4 bases and J by 5 bases. This CDR3 has 14 amino acids.

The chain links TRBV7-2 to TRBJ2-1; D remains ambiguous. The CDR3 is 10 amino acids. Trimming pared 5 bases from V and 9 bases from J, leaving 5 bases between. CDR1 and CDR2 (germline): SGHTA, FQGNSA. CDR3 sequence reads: CASSTFEQFF. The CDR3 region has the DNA TGTGCCAGCAGCACATTTGAGCAGTTCTTC.

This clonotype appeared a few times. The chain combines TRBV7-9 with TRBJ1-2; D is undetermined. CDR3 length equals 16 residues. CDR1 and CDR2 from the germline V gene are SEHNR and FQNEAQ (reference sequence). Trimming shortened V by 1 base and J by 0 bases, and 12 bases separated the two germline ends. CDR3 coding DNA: TGTGCCAGCAGCTTAGTGGCCAGTCCTACTAACTATGGCTACACCTTC. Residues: CASSLVASPTNYGYTF. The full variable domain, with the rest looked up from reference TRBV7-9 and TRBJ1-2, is DTGVSQNPRHKITKRGQNVTFRCDPISEHNRLYWYRQTLGQGPEFLTYFQNEAQLEKSRLLSDRFSAERPKGSFSTLEIQRTEQGDSAMYLCASSLVASPTNYGYTFGSGTRLTVV.

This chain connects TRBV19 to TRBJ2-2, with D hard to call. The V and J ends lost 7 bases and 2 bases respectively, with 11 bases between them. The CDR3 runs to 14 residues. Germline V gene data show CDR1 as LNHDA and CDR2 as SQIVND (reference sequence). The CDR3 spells CASIPGYNTGELFF. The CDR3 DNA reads TGTGCCAGTATCCCCGGCTATAACACCGGGGAGCTGTTTTTT.

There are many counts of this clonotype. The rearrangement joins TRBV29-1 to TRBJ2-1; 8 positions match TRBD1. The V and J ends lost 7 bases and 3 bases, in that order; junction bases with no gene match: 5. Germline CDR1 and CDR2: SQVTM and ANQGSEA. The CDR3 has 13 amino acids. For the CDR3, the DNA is TGCAGCGGGAAGGACAGGGACTACAATGAGCAGTTCTTC. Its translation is CSGKDRDYNEQFF.

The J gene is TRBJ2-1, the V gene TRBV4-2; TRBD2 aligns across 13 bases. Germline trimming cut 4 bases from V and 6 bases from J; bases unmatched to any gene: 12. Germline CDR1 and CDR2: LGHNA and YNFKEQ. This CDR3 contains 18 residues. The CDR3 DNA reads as TGTGCCAGCAGCCGACTCTCACCGGGACTAGCGGGACTCAATGAGCAGTTCTTC. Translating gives CASSRLSPGLAGLNEQFF.

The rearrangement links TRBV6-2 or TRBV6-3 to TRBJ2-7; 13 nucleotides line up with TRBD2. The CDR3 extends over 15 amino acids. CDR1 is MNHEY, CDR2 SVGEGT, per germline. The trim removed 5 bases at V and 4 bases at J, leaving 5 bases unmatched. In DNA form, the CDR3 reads TGTGCCAGCAGTCGGACTAGCGGGAGTATTTACGAGCAGTACTTC. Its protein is CASSRTSGSIYEQYF.

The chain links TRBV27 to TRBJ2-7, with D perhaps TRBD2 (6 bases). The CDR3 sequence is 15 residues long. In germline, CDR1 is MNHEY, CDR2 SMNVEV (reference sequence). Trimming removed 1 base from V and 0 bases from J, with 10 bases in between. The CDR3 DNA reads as TGTGCCAGCAGTTTATACGGGACTGCCTCCTACGAGCAGTACTTC. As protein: CASSLYGTASYEQYF.

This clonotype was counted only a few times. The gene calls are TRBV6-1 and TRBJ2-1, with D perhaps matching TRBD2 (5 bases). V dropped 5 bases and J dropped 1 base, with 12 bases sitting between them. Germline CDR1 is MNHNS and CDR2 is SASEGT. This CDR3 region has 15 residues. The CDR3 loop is CASSRTGGSYNEQFF. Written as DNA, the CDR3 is TGTGCCAGCAGTCGGACCGGCGGGTCCTACAATGAGCAGTTCTTC.

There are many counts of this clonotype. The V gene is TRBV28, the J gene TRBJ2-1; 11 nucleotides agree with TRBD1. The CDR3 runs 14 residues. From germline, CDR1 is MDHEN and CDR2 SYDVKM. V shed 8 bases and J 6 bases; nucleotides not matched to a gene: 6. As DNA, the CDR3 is TGTGCCAGCCGCGGACAGGGGGCAGGCAATGAGCAGTTCTTC. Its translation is CASRGQGAGNEQFF. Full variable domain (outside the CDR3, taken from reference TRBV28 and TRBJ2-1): DVKVTQSSRYLVKRTGEKVFLECVQDMDHENMFWYRQDPGLGLRLIYFSYDVKMKEKGDIPEGYSVSREKKERFSLILESASTNQTSMYLCASRGQGAGNEQFFGPGTRLTVL.

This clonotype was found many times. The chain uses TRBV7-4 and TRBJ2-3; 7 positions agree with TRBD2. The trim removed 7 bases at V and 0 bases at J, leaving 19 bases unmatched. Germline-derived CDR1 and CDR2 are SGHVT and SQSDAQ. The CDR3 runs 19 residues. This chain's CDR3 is CASTKRDHLCETSTDTQYF. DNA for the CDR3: TGTGCCAGCACCAAGCGGGACCATTTATGCGAAACTAGCACAGATACGCAGTATTTT. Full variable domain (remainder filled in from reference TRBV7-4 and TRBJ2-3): GAGVSQSPRYKVAKRGRDVALRCDSISGHVTLYWYRQTLGQGSEVLTYSQSDAQRDKSGRPSGRFSAERPERSVSTLKIQRTEQGDSAVYLCASTKRDHLCETSTDTQYFGPGTRLTVL.

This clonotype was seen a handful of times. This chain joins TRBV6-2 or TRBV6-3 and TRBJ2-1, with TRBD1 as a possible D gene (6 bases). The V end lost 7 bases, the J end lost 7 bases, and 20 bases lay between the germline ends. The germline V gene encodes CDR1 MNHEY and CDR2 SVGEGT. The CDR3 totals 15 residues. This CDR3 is CASTPPGAWGNEQFF. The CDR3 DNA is TGTGCCAGCACCCCGCCAGGGGCCTGGGGGAATGAGCAGTTCTTC.

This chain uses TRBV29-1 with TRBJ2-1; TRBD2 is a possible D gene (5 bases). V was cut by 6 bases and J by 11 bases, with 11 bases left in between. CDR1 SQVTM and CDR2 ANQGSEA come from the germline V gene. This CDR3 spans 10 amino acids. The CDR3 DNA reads TGCAGCGTGGCTAGCCCTCAGCAGTTCTTC. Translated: CSVASPQQFF.

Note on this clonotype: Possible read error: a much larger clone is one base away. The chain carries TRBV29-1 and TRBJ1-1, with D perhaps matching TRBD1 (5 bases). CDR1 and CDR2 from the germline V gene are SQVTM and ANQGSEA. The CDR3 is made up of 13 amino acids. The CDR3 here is CGVERGWTAEAFF. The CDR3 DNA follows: TGCGGCGTTGAAAGGGGATGGACGGCAGAAGCTTTCTTT.

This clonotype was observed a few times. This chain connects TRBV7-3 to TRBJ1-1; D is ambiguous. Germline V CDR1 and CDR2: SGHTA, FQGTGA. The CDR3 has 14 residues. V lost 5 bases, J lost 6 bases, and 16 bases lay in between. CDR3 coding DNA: TGTGCCAGCAGCCCCAGCCCAGAGGTGGCTGAAGCTTTCTTT. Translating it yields CASSPSPEVAEAFF.

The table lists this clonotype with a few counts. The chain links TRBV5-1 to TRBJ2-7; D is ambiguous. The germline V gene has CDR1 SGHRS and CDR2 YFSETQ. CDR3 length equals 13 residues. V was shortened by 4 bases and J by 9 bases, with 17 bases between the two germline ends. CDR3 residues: CASSASFGSWQYF. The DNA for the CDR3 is TGCGCCAGCAGCGCTAGTTTTGGGTCCTGGCAGTACTTC. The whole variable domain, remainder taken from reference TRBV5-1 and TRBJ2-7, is KAGVTQTPRYLIKTRGQQVTLSCSPISGHRSVSWYQQTPGQGLQFLFEYFSETQRNKGNFPGRFSGRQFSNSRSEMNVSTLELGDSALYLCASSASFGSWQYFGPGTRLTVT.

CDR3 amino acids: CASSLTGDRNTEAFF. The CDR3 coding sequence is TGTGCCAGCAGTTTGACAGGGGACCGGAACACTGAAGCTTTCTTT. This chain joins TRBV6-2 or TRBV6-3 and TRBJ1-1, with 8 nucleotides matching TRBD1. Germline V CDR1 and CDR2: MNHEY, SVGEGT. The ends lost 4 bases at V and 1 base at J; junction bases unmatched: 5. The CDR3 contains 15 residues.

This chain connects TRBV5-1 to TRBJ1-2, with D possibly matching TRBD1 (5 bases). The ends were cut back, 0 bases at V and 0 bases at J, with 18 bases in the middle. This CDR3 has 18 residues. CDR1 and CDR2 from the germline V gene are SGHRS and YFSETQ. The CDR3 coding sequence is TGCGCCAGCAGCTTGGCCTTACCCAGGGACCCCGCTAACTATGGCTACACCTTC. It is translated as CASSLALPRDPANYGYTF.

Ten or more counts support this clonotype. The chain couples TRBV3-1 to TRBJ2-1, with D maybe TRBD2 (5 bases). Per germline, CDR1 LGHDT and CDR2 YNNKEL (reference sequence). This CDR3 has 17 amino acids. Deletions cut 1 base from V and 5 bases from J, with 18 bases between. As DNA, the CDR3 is TGTGCCAGCAGCCAAGTGAGGGTAGCGTCGTTCCACAATGAGCAGTTCTTC. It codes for CASSQVRVASFHNEQFF.